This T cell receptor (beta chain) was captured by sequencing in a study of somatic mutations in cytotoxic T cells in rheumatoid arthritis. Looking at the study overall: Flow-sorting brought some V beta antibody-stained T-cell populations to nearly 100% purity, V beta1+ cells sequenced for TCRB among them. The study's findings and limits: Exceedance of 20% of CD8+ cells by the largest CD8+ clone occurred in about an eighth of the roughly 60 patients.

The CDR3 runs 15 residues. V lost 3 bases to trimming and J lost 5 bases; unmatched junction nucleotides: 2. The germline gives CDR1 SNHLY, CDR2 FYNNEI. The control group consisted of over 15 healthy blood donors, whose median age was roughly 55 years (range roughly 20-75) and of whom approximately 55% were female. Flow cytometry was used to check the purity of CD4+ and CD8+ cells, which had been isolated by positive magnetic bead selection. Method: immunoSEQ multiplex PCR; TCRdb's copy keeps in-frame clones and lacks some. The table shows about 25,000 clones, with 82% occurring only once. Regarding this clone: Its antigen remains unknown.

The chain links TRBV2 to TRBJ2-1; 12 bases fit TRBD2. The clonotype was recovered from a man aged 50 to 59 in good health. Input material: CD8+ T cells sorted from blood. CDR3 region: CASSDWTSGNNEQFF. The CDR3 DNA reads TGTGCCAGCAGTGACTGGACTAGCGGGAACAATGAGCAGTTCTTC.